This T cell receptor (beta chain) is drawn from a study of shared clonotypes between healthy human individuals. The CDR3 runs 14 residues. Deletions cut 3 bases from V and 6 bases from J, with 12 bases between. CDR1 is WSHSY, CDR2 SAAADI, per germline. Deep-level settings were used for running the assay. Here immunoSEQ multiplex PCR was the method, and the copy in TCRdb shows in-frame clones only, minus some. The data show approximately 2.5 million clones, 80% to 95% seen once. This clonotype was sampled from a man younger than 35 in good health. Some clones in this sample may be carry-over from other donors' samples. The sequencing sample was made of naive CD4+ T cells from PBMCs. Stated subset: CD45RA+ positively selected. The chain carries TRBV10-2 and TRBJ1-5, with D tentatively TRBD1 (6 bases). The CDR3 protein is CASSDRTDVQPQHF. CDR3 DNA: TGCGCCAGCAGTGACAGGACAGACGTTCAGCCCCAGCATTTT.